This note documents a single T cell receptor (beta chain) sequence. Antigen: not known. This sample was included in a study of T cell responses to AZD1222 COVID-19 vaccine. Study-level points and caveats: Spike-specific TCR depth and breadth grew after two AZD1222 doses. Only after the peak T cell response were repertoires sampled. Only a handful of AZD1222 recipients were seropositive at baseline. Close to half of spike-specific TCRs reportedly recognize unmutated variant regions.

Repertoires were generated with immunoSEQ multiplex PCR, while TCRdb's copy carries only in-frame clones and drops some. The sample contains roughly 130,000 clones, roughly 87% of which appear only once. The V gene's germline CDR1 is SGHRS and CDR2 YFSETQ. The CDR3 has 14 amino acids. The junction had 7 bases not matched to a gene; V was cut back by 4 bases and J by 5 bases. The clonotype originates from an adult in good health. The chain couples TRBV5-1 to TRBJ2-5; 8 nucleotides match TRBD2. Sequencing used peripheral blood, obtained on day 0 of AZD1222 vaccination. This CDR3 reads CASSPGGDRETQYF. The CDR3 region has the DNA TGCGCCAGCAGCCCCGGGGGGGATCGGGAGACCCAGTACTTC.